The next 6 T cell receptor beta chains were all read from a single sample in a study of blood T cell repertoires in COVID-19 (dated by TCRdb to 2020 to 2022). The library was built by means of the immunoSEQ multiplex PCR assay. TCRdb carries this immuneACCESS record with in-frame sequences only. Its versions omit some clonotypes, under half of them owing to an unresolved V gene in the studies checked, with the rest unexplained. The sample profile shows approximately 250,000 clones; about 85% of them were found once. The ten largest clonotypes hold around 0.97% of the sample. What was sequenced was peripheral blood. The receptors were sampled from a middle-aged man with acute or convalescent COVID-19.

The chain carries TRBV7-9 and TRBJ2-7; perhaps TRBD2 as D (5 bases). This CDR3 spans 13 amino acids. Germline lookup yields CDR1 SEHNR and CDR2 FQNEAQ (reference sequence). Trimming pared 5 bases from V and 7 bases from J, leaving 15 bases between. CDR3 DNA: TGTGCCAGCAGCCCCACGGGGTCCGGGGAGCAGTACTTC. This sequence encodes CASSPTGSGEQYF.

The genes are TRBV19 and TRBJ1-3, with D perhaps TRBD1 (5 bases). Trimming removed 0 bases at V and 2 bases at J, with 11 bases between. CDR3 size: 16 residues. In germline, CDR1 is LNHDA, CDR2 SQIVND (reference sequence). CDR3 in DNA: TGTGCCAGTAGTATAGATCTATTGGGGCCTGGAAACACCATATATTTT. This translates into CASSIDLLGPGNTIYF. The full variable domain, completed using reference TRBV19 and TRBJ1-3, is DGGITQSPKYLFRKEGQNVTLSCEQNLNHDAMYWYRQDPGQGLRLIYYSQIVNDFQKGDIAEGYSVSREKKESFPLTVTSAQKNPTAFYLCASSIDLLGPGNTIYFGEGSWLTVV.

J is TRBJ2-1 and V is TRBV6-5; 9 bases map to TRBD2. Germline CDR1 MNHEY, CDR2 SVGAGI. Trimming cost V 0 bases and J 1 base; bases outside gene matches: 1. This CDR3 spans 16 amino acids. CDR3 nucleotides: TGTGCCAGCAGTTACTCGGCGGGGGGGTCCTACAATGAGCAGTTCTTC. Protein product: CASSYSAGGSYNEQFF.

V and J are TRBV7-9 and TRBJ2-7; D possibly corresponds to TRBD2 (7 bases). Trimming took 1 base from V and 6 from J, leaving 16 bases between them. The CDR3 is 15 residues long. CDR1 and CDR2 from the germline V gene are SEHNR and FQNEAQ (reference sequence). The DNA of the CDR3 is TGTGCCAGCAGCTTAGGGGAGGGGGGATCTTCCGAGCAGTACTTC. This translates into CASSLGEGGSSEQYF.

The chain employs TRBV27 and TRBJ1-1; TRBD1 matches 8 bases. This CDR3 is 16 amino acids long. J gave up 4 bases and V 6 bases, and 13 bases lay outside the gene matches. In germline, CDR1 is MNHEY, CDR2 SMNVEV (reference sequence). CDR3 in DNA: TGTGCCAGCAGGGTGGGGACAGGCCTGGGGGGCACTGAAGCTTTCTTT. It encodes CASRVGTGLGGTEAFF.

CDR3 nucleotides: TGCGCCAGCAGCTCAACCGGGACAGGGGATGGCTACACCTTC. This encodes CASSSTGTGDGYTF. The chain couples TRBV5-1 to TRBJ1-2, with TRBD1 matching 10 bases. CDR3 length: 14 residues. Germline assignment: CDR1 SGHRS and CDR2 YFSETQ. V trimming: 3 bases; J trimming: 6 bases; junction bases outside the gene matches: 5.